This T cell receptor (beta chain) was captured in a study of identical twins. V shed 3 bases, J shed 7 bases, and the junction held 9 bases outside the gene matches. This CDR3 has 14 residues. Per germline, CDR1 DFQATT and CDR2 SNEGSKA (reference sequence). TCRdb itself ran the 5' RACE reads through MiXCR, one entry per CDR3 protein. The sample lists roughly 700,000 distinct CDR3 sequences; 8.6% were seen once. The sample was also reused in another study, on yellow fever vaccine responses in identical twins.

This clonotype was obtained from a woman aged 18-29 years in good health. Sequencing was carried out using PBMCs. V and J are TRBV20-1 and TRBJ2-7; 10 nucleotides agree with TRBD2. The CDR3 nucleotides are TGCAGTGCTAGTGGTCTAGCGGGAGAAGAAGAGCAGTACTTC. Its translation: CSASGLAGEEEQYF.